The clone carrying this TCR beta chain was recorded a few times. Germline V gives CDR1 MNHEY, CDR2 SVGAGI. The CDR3 extends over 17 amino acids. V was pared by 0 bases and J by 5 bases, with 11 bases of the junction left unmatched. From the RT-PCR reads, TCRdb called clonotypes with MiXCR, one entry per CDR3 protein. Of about 700,000 distinct CDR3 sequences listed, 14% were seen once; the top ten hold 3.6%. V and J are TRBV6-5 and TRBJ2-7; TRBD1 aligns across 9 bases. What was sequenced was memory CD4+ T cells from blood. This TCR was recovered from a female donor in good health, serving as a healthy control. The chain's CDR3 is CASSYSTTVTGGNEQYF. The CDR3 nucleotides are TGTGCCAGCAGTTACTCGACTACCGTAACAGGGGGCAACGAGCAGTACTTC.